A selection of T cell receptor beta chains follows, all from one sample in a study of CD8 T cells in Susac syndrome. TCRdb fed the immunoSEQ multiplex PCR reads into MiXCR, producing one record per CDR3 protein. This sample has some 150,000 distinct CDR3 sequences, with 95% found just once. Specimen: CD4+ T cells from PBMCs. All receptors derive from a human donor with Susac syndrome. Each CDR3 is given with its conserved first and last residue. Fields, in order: clone size, J gene, V gene, CDR3 protein. Size tells how often a clone was seen (once, few, many) or the class of an expanded clone, and some rows leave it out.

once | TRBJ2-1 | TRBV7-3 | CASSPSGQGKKFF
. | TRBJ2-1 | TRBV13 | CASSRSGLNNEQFF
. | TRBJ2-7 | TRBV7-8 | CASSLISAFEQYF
few | TRBJ2-3 | TRBV5-1 | CASSLNTDTQYF
. | TRBJ2-2 | TRBV29-1 | CSVGQGSGTGELFF
. | TRBJ2-5 | TRBV14 | CASSQDQGAVETQYF
. | TRBJ1-2 | TRBV30 | CAWMEASYGYTF
. | TRBJ2-4 | TRBV29-1 | CSVEEGTAKNIQYF
. | TRBJ1-2 | TRBV29-1 | CSGWTDRGLTF
. | TRBJ1-1 | TRBV9 | CASSVDGDTEAFF
. | TRBJ2-7 | TRBV28 | CASRRSGSYEQYF
once | TRBJ2-5 | TRBV20-1 | CSAYSGDQETQYF
. | TRBJ1-1 | TRBV30 | CAWIWRGGMTEAFF
. | TRBJ1-2 | TRBV6-5 | CASSYSNQVHGYTF
. | TRBJ2-7 | TRBV4-3 | CASSREVAGAYEQYF
. | TRBJ2-3 | TRBV10-3 | CATRTSGGLSDTQYF
. | TRBJ2-5 | TRBV5-4 | CASSSGRQGRAGETQYF
. | TRBJ1-1 | TRBV30 | CAWSVRGDTEAFF
. | TRBJ1-4 | TRBV20-1 | CSPAIGDGAGGEKLFF
. | TRBJ2-7 | TRBV3-1 | CASSQDAGQGGHEQYF
. | TRBJ2-7 | TRBV7-2 | CASRSTSGTSYEQYF
. | TRBJ1-2 | TRBV7-2 | CASSLAGLGGYTF
. | TRBJ1-5 | TRBV19 | CASSIEGDNQPQHF
. | TRBJ1-2 | TRBV20-1 | CSAFDSNYGYTF
. | TRBJ1-2 | TRBV30 | CAWSEGDYGYTF
. | TRBJ2-1 | TRBV7-8 | CASSPRGVSSYNEQFF
. | TRBJ2-7 | TRBV30 | CAWSVLPPWQSYEQYF
. | TRBJ2-1 | TRBV20-1 | CSAGTSGRYNEQFF
. | TRBJ1-1 | TRBV7-9 | CASSLRQVPEAFF
. | TRBJ2-7 | TRBV5-1 | CASSLAGIHEQYF
. | TRBJ1-5 | TRBV28 | CASNGNQPQHF
. | TRBJ2-5 | TRBV25-1 | CASSEYRPGRETQYF
. | TRBJ1-2 | TRBV21-1 | CASSPGLTNYGYTF
. | TRBJ2-3 | TRBV5-6 | CASSFGPTSTDTQYF
. | TRBJ2-7 | TRBV5-1 | CASSNAGTGGSEQYF
. | TRBJ2-1 | TRBV12-5 | CASAQGLAGDEQFF
. | TRBJ2-7 | TRBV18 | CASSPGLAGVNEQYF
. | TRBJ2-7 | TRBV3-1 | CASSHVWDGDEQYF
. | TRBJ2-5 | TRBV30 | CAWSVRVGTETQYF
once | TRBJ1-2 | TRBV14 | CASSQEVPGRGYTF
once | TRBJ1-5 | TRBV20-1 | CSAHRTGGNQPQHF
few | TRBJ2-5 | TRBV20-1 | CSASRAAKETQYF
. | TRBJ1-1 | TRBV20-1 | CSAREVGYTEAFF
. | TRBJ1-1 | TRBV30 | CAWRRLSTEAFF
. | TRBJ2-5 | TRBV14 | CASSRLVVSTETQYF
once | TRBJ1-5 | TRBV4-1 | CASSRDSASAAQPQHF
. | TRBJ2-3 | TRBV11-3 | CASSLRSGSWGTDTQYF
. | TRBJ1-1 | TRBV19 | CASSKRGLTEAFF
. | TRBJ1-1 | TRBV7-9 | CASSLETNTEAFF
. | TRBJ1-2 | TRBV20-1 | CSARDTQPGYYGYTF